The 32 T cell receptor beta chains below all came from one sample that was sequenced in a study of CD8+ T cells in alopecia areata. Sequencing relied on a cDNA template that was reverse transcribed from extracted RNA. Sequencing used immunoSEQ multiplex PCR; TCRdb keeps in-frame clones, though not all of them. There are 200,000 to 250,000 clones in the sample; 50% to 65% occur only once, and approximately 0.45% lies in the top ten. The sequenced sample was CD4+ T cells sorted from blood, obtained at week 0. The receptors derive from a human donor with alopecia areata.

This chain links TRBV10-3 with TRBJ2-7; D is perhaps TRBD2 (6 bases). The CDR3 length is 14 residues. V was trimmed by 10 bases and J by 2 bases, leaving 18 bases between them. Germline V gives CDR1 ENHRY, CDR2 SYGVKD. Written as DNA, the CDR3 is TGTGCCACCTCTCCAGGGACTCGAACCTACGAGCAGTACTTC. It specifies CATSPGTRTYEQYF.

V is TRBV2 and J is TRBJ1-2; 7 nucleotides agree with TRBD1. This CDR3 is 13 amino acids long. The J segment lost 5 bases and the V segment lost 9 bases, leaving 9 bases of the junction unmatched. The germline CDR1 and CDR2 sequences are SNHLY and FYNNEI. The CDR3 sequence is CASRMQGGYGYTF. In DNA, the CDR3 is TGTGCCAGTCGCATGCAGGGGGGTTATGGCTACACCTTC.

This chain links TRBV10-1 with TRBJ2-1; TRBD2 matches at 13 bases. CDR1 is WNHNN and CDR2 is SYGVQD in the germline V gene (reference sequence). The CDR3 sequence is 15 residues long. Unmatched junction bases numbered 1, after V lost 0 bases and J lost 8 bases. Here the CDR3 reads CASSESLAGGHEQFF. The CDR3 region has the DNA TGCGCCAGCAGTGAGTCACTAGCGGGGGGGCATGAGCAGTTCTTC.

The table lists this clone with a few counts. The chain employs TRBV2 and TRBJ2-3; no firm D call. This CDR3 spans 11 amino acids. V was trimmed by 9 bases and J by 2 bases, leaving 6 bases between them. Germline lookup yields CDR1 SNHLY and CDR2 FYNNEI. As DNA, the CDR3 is TGTGCCAGTCAAGCCACAGATACGCAGTATTTT. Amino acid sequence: CASQATDTQYF.

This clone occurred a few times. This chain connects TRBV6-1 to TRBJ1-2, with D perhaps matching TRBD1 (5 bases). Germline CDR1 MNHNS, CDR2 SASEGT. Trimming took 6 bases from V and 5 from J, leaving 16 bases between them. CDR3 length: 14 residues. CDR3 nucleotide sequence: TGTGCCAGCAGCGCAGACAGCTTAGGTTATGGCTACACCTTC. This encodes CASSADSLGYGYTF.

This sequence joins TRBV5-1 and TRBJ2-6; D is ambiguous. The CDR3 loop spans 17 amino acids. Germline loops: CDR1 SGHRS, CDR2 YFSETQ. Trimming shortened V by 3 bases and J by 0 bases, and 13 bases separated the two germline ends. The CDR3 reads CASSSPGSYSGANVLTF. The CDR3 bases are TGCGCCAGCAGCTCACCCGGGTCCTACTCTGGGGCCAACGTCCTGACTTTC.

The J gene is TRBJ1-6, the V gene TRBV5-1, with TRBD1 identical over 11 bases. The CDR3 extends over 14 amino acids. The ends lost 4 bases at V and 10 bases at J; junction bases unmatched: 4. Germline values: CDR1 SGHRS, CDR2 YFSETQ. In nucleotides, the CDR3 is TGCGCCAGCAGCACTGGACAGGGGGCCTCACCCCTCCACTTT. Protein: CASSTGQGASPLHF.

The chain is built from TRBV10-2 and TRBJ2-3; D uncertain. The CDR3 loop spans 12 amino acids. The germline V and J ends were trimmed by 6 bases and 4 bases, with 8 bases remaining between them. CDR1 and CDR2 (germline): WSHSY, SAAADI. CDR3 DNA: TGCGCCAGCAGCTCCGAGCCAGATACGCAGTATTTT. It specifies CASSSEPDTQYF.

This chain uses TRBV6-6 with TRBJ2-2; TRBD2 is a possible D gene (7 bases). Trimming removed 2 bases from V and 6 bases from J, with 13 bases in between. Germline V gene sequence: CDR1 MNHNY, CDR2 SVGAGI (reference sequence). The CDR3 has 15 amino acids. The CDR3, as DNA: TGTGCCAGCAGTTACGTACAGGGAGGGGCCGGGGAGCTGTTTTTT. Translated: CASSYVQGGAGELFF.

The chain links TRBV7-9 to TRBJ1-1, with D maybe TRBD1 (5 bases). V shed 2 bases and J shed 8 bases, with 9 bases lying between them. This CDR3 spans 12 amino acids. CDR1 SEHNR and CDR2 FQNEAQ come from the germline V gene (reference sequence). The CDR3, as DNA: TGTGCCAGCAGCTTAAACAGGTACGAAGCTTTCTTT. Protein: CASSLNRYEAFF.

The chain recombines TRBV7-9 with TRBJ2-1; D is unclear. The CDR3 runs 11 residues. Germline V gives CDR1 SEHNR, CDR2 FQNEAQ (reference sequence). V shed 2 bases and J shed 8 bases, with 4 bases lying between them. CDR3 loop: CASSLIDEQFF. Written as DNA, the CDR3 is TGTGCCAGCAGCTTAATCGATGAGCAGTTCTTC.

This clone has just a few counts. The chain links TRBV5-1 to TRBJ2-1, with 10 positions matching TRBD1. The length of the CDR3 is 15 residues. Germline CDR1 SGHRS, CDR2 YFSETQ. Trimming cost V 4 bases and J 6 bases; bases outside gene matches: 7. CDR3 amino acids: CASSEDRGIRNEQFF. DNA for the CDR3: TGCGCCAGCAGCGAGGACAGGGGGATCCGCAATGAGCAGTTCTTC. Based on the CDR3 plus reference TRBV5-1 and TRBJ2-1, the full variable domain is KAGVTQTPRYLIKTRGQQVTLSCSPISGHRSVSWYQQTPGQGLQFLFEYFSETQRNKGNFPGRFSGRQFSNSRSEMNVSTLELGDSALYLCASSEDRGIRNEQFFGPGTRLTVL.

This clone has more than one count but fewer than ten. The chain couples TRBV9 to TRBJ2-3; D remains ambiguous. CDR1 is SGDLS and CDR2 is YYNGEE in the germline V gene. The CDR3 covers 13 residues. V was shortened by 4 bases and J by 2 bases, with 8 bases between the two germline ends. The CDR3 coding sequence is TGTGCCAGCAGCATTAATCCCACAGATACGCAGTATTTT. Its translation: CASSINPTDTQYF.

The CDR3 DNA follows: TGTGCCTGGATGTCGGGGAACACTGAAGCTTTCTTT. Its protein product is CAWMSGNTEAFF. V usage is TRBV30 and J usage is TRBJ1-1; no clear D. Germline-derived CDR1 and CDR2 are GTSNPN and SVGIG (reference sequence). The CDR3 extends over 12 amino acids. Trimming removed 4 bases from V and 1 base from J, with 7 bases in between.

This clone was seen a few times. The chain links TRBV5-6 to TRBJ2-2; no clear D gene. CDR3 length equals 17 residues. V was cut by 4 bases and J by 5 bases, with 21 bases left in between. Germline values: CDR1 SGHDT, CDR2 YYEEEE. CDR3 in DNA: TGTGCCAGCAGCCCGCGGAGAAGTGGCGTGGGGACCGGGGAGCTGTTTTTT. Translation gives CASSPRRSGVGTGELFF.

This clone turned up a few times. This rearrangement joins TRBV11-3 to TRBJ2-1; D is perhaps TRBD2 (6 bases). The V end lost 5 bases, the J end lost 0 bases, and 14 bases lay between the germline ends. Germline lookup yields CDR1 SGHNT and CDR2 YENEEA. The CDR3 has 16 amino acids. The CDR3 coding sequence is TGTGCCAGCAGCCCAGGCCGGGACTTCTCCTACAATGAGCAGTTCTTC. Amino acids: CASSPGRDFSYNEQFF.

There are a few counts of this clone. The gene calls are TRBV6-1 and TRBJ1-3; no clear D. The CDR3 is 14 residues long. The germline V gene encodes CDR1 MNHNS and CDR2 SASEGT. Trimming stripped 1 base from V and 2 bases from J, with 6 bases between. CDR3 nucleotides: TGTGCCAGCAGTGAAGTAAGGGCTGGAAACACCATATATTTT. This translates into CASSEVRAGNTIYF.

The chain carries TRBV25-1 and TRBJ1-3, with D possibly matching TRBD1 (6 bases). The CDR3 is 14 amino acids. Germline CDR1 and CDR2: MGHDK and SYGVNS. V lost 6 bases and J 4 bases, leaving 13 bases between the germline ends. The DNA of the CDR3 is TGTGCCAGCAGCCGCCCAGGGGTAGGAAACACCATATATTTT. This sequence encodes CASSRPGVGNTIYF.

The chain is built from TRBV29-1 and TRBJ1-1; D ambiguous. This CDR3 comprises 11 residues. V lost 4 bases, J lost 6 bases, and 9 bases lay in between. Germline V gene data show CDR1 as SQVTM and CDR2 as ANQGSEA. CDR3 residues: CSVAREPEAFF. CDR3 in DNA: TGCAGCGTTGCCCGGGAGCCTGAAGCTTTCTTT.

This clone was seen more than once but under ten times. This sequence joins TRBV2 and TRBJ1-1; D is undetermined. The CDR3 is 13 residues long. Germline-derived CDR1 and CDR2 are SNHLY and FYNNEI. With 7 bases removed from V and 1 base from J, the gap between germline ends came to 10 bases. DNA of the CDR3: TGTGCCAGCACTCTTTCTTCGAACACTGAAGCTTTCTTT. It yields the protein CASTLSSNTEAFF.

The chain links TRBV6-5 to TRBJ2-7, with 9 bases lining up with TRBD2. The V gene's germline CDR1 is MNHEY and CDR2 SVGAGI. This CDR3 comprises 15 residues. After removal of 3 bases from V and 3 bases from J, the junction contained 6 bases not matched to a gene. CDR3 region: CASSYAGGSFYEQYF. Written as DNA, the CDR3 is TGTGCCAGCAGTTATGCGGGAGGGTCGTTCTACGAGCAGTACTTC.

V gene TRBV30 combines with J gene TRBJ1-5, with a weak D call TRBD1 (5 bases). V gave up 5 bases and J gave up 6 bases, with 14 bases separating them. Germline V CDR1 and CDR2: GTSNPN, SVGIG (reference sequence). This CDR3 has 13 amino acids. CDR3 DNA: TGTGCCTGGGCATCAGGGTTTATTCAGCCCCAGCATTTT. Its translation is CAWASGFIQPQHF.

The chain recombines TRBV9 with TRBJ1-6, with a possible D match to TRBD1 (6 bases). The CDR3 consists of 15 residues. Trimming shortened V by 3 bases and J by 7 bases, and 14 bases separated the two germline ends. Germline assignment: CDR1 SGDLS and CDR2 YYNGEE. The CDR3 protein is CASSGTQGYNSPLHF. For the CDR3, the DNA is TGTGCCAGCAGCGGAACCCAGGGGTACAATTCACCCCTCCACTTT.

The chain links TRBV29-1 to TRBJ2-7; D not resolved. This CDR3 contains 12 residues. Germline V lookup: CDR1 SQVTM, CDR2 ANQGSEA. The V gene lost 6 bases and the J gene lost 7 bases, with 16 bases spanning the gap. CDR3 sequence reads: CSVESGPYEQYF. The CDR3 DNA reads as TGCAGCGTAGAATCCGGACCGTATGAGCAGTACTTC.

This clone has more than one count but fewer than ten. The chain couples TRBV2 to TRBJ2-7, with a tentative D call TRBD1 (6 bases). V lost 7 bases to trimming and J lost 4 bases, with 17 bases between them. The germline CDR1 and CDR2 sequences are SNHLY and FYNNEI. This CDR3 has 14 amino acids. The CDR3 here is CASTFGRGLYEQYF. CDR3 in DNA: TGTGCCAGCACCTTTGGCAGGGGTTTGTACGAGCAGTACTTC.

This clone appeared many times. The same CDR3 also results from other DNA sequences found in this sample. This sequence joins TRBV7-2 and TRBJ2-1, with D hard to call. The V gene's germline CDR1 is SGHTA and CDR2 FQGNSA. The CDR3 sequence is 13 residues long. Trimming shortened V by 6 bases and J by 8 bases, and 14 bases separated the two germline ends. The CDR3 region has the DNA TGTGCCAGCAGTTTTCGGCCCGGCGATGAGCAGTTCTTC. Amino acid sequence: CASSFRPGDEQFF.

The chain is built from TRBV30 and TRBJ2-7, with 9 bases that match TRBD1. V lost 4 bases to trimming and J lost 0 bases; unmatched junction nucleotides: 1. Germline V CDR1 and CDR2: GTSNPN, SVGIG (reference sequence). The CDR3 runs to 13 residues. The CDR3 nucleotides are TGTGCCTGGACGACAGGGGGCTCCTACGAGCAGTACTTC. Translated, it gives CAWTTGGSYEQYF.

CDR3 loop: CASSLQESNQPQHF. In DNA form, the CDR3 reads TGCGCCAGCAGCCTCCAGGAAAGCAATCAGCCCCAGCATTTT. The chain has TRBV4-1 and TRBJ1-5; D is unresolved. Trimming took 4 bases from V and 1 from J, leaving 8 bases between them. The CDR3 covers 14 residues. Germline CDR1 and CDR2: MGHRA and YSYEKL.

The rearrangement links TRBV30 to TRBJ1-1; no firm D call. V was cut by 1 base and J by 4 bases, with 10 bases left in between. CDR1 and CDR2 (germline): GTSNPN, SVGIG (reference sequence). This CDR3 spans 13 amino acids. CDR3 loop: CAWSGAGSTEAFF. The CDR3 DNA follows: TGTGCCTGGAGTGGTGCGGGGAGCACTGAAGCTTTCTTT. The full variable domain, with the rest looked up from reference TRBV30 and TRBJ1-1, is SQTIHQWPATLVQPVGSPLSLECTVEGTSNPNLYWYRQAAGRGLQLLFYSVGIGQISSEVPQNLSASRPQDRQFILSSKKLLLSDSGFYLCAWSGAGSTEAFFGQGTRLTVV.

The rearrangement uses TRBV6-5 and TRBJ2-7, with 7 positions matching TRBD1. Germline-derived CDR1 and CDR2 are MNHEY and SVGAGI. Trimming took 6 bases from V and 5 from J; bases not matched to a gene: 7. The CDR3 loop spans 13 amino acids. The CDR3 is CASRVDTGDEQYF. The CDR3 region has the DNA TGTGCCAGCAGGGTTGATACAGGGGACGAGCAGTACTTC.

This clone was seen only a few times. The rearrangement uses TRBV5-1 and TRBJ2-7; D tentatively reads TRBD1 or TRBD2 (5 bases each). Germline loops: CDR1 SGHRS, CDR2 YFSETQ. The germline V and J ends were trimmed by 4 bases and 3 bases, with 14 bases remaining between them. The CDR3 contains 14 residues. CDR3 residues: CASSLGTENYEQYF. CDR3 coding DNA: TGCGCCAGCAGCCTCGGGACGGAAAACTACGAGCAGTACTTC.

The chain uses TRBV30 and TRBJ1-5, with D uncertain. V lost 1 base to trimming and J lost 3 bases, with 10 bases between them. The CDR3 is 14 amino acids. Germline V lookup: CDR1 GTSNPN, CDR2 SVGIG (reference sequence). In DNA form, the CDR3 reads TGTGCCTGGAGTGACCCGCACTCCAATCAGCCCCAGCATTTT. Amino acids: CAWSDPHSNQPQHF.